This TCR beta chain appears in the sequencing data of a study of blood T cell repertoires in COVID-19 (dated by TCRdb to 2018 to 2020). The study in broad terms: Collaborator samples came from the United States, Italy and Spain and covered acute and convalescent phases of COVID-19. The material from the prospective study consisted of cDNA or gDNA derived from T cells, B-cell-depleted T cells, or PBMCs. Deeply sampled blood TCRbeta repertoires from subjects exposed to, actively infected with, or recovered from COVID-19 were included in the dataset. The repertoires were released in a freely available public database meant as a resource for research on the immune response to SARS-CoV-2. Samples came from the ongoing ImmuneRACE study (first 160 participants) plus 1,254 subjects from 6 global collaborators. Nearly every sample came with metadata listing a de-identified subject ID, COVID-19 status, age in years and sex. HLA class I and class II types, where available, came from metadata supplied by the sample provider rather than from assay-based typing.

Collaborating institutions collected whole blood in K2EDTA tubes following their own protocols. Collaborator samples were shipped for TCRbeta analysis as frozen whole blood, isolated PBMCs, or DNA extracted from either sample type. The germline V gene (reference sequence) sets CDR1 to SGHKS and CDR2 to YYEKEE. For this chain, trimming is 4 bases at the V end and 6 bases at the J end, and the number of junction bases without a gene match is 7. Measured from the cysteine to the valine, the CDR3 is 14 residues long. This entry keeps only the CDR3 DNA: 42 bases, framed from base 1. TCRbeta CDR3 regions were amplified from genomic DNA using the immunoSEQ Assay, a bias-controlled multiplex PCR. In the source study's methods: The number of nucleated cells in each sample was estimated from the amplification of reference gene primers within the assay. Sequence reads were collapsed and filtered to measure the absolute abundance of every unique TCRbeta CDR3 rearrangement. For each sample, productive Simpson clonality was calculated as the square root of Simpson's diversity index over productive rearrangements. The source is immuneACCESS, and TCRdb retained only in-frame sequences with V and J called. Part of the clones is not carried over; for the studies checked, unresolved V genes explain less than half of this, and the remainder is unexplained. That table supplies the V and J calls and clone size; D and trimming were determined from the DNA. The sample yields under 95,000 clones; around four fifths were counted once. Approximately 10% of the sample is held by the ten biggest clonotypes.

Study-wide conclusions, independent of this receptor: How much clinical and demographic metadata was included differed by source and by participant, and the metadata was provided uncurated.

For this clone: Its antigen has not been determined. The input lacks base qualities; no much larger clone sits a single base away.

Sequenced material: peripheral blood. The rearrangement joined TRBV5-5 to TRBJ2-7, with 10 bases matching TRBD2. This clonotype originated in a man in his 70s with acute or convalescent COVID-19. CDR3 region: CASSQSGGAPEQYV. The nucleotide sequence reads TGTGCCAGCAGCCAAAGCGGGGGGGCCCCCGAGCAGTACGTC.